Below, 7 T cell receptor beta chains from the same sample are listed, as sequenced in a study of blood T cell repertoires in COVID-19. Generated by immunoSEQ multiplex PCR, the TCRdb table keeps only in-frame clones and is missing some. The top ten hold approximately 2.7% of the sample, which has around 250,000 clones, approximately 90% seen once. Sequencing was done on a sample of PBMCs or T cells enriched from blood (not recorded which). These receptors were taken from a middle-aged man who had been exposed to COVID-19.

The genes are TRBV5-1 and TRBJ2-3, with D possibly matching TRBD1 (6 bases). The germline CDR1 and CDR2 sequences are SGHRS and YFSETQ. V was cut by 1 base and J by 2 bases, with 14 bases left in between. This CDR3 has 16 residues. This chain's CDR3 is CASSLWDKADTDTQYF. The CDR3 nucleotides are TGCGCCAGCAGCTTGTGGGACAAGGCCGACACAGATACGCAGTATTTT.

This clone came up once. The genes are TRBV30 and TRBJ2-7; 9 bases align to TRBD1. Germline V gene data show CDR1 as GTSNPN and CDR2 as SVGIG (reference sequence). This CDR3 comprises 16 residues. After removal of 3 bases from V and 4 bases from J, the junction contained 13 bases not matched to a gene. The CDR3: CAWSGSDGTGFYEQYF. For the CDR3, the DNA is TGTGCCTGGAGCGGATCAGATGGGACAGGGTTTTACGAGCAGTACTTC.

The chain employs TRBV14 and TRBJ2-2, with D unclear. CDR3 length equals 13 residues. Trimming took off 4 bases at V and 1 base at J, with 4 bases between the two ends. The germline V gene has CDR1 SGHDN and CDR2 FVKESK. The CDR3 spells CASSLQNTGELFF. As DNA, the CDR3 is TGTGCCAGCAGCCTACAGAACACCGGGGAGCTGTTTTTT.

The V gene is TRBV28, the J gene TRBJ1-5, with 7 bases matching TRBD1. The CDR3 is 16 residues long. Germline CDR1 and CDR2: MDHEN and SYDVKM. Trimming removed 6 bases from V and 2 bases from J; junction bases left unmatched: 10. The CDR3 protein is CASRLGQGGGNQPQHF. CDR3 sequence (DNA): TGTGCCAGCAGATTGGGTCAGGGGGGCGGCAATCAGCCCCAGCATTTT.

V is TRBV9 and J is TRBJ2-1; D not certain. Trimming took 3 bases from V and 8 from J, leaving 12 bases between them. CDR3 length equals 13 residues. CDR1 SGDLS and CDR2 YYNGEE come from the germline V gene. DNA of the CDR3: TGTGCCAGCAGCGCGAGGTTTAGACATGAGCAGTTCTTC. Protein product: CASSARFRHEQFF.

This chain connects TRBV11-2 to TRBJ2-5; TRBD1 matches at 9 bases. This CDR3 has 15 amino acids. J was trimmed by 2 bases and V by 1 base; bases with no gene match: 2. Germline V gene lookup returns CDR1 SGHAT and CDR2 FQNNGV. This CDR3 is CASSLGDRAQETQYF. The CDR3 DNA reads TGTGCCAGCAGCTTAGGGGACAGGGCACAAGAGACCCAGTACTTC.

The V and J genes are TRBV5-1 and TRBJ1-1; D uncertain. The germline gives CDR1 SGHRS, CDR2 YFSETQ. V shed 4 bases and J shed 1 base, with 11 bases lying between them. The CDR3 runs to 14 residues. CDR3 sequence: CASSIPGRNTEAFF. For the CDR3, the DNA is TGCGCCAGCAGCATCCCCGGGAGGAACACTGAAGCTTTCTTT.